The rows below give T cell receptor beta chains drawn from one sample of a study of Ad26.COV2.S vaccination and SARS-CoV-2 variants. TCRdb keeps only in-frame clones here, not all; method: immunoSEQ multiplex PCR. Seen here are hundreds of thousands of clones, around 86% observed once, and the top ten hold approximately 3.6%. The specimen was peripheral blood, collected in a trial of Ad26.COV2.S vaccine versus placebo. Receptors originate from a person between 18 and 60 years old who received the Ad26.COV2.S COVID-19 vaccine or a placebo. The conserved cysteine and the conserved F or W are not part of the CDR3 here. Clone size is shown for a subset of rows, as once, few, many or a class of expanded clone.

v_call: TRBV18
clone_size: .
j_call: TRBJ2-7
cdr3_aa: ASSPLDRGYEQY

v_call: TRBV30
clone_size: few
j_call: TRBJ1-5
cdr3_aa: AWSEREYSNQPQH

v_call: TRBV18
clone_size: .
j_call: TRBJ1-1
cdr3_aa: ASSPDGNTEAF

v_call: TRBV14
clone_size: .
j_call: TRBJ1-2
cdr3_aa: ASSQQGAIGYT

v_call: TRBV9
clone_size: .
j_call: TRBJ2-1
cdr3_aa: ASSAQGTYNEQF

v_call: TRBV19
clone_size: .
j_call: TRBJ2-5
cdr3_aa: ASSGGRETQY

v_call: TRBV3-1/TRBV3-2
clone_size: .
j_call: TRBJ2-4
cdr3_aa: ASSQGTRPGVAKNIQY

v_call: TRBV4-1
clone_size: .
j_call: TRBJ2-5
cdr3_aa: ASSQLGGLGRETQY

v_call: TRBV6-5
clone_size: .
j_call: TRBJ2-7
cdr3_aa: ASSSGALPYEQY

v_call: TRBV14
clone_size: .
j_call: TRBJ1-2
cdr3_aa: ASSQDRARRLDGYT

v_call: TRBV5-8
clone_size: .
j_call: TRBJ2-1
cdr3_aa: ASSWAPGQGSNEQF

v_call: TRBV7-2
clone_size: .
j_call: TRBJ1-3
cdr3_aa: ASSSLGVRSGNTIY

v_call: TRBV15
clone_size: .
j_call: TRBJ2-1
cdr3_aa: ATSREVTATYNEQF

v_call: TRBV5-4
clone_size: .
j_call: TRBJ1-2
cdr3_aa: ASNSPDSSTGYT

v_call: TRBV28
clone_size: .
j_call: TRBJ1-6
cdr3_aa: ASSLLTGGSLH

v_call: TRBV14
clone_size: .
j_call: TRBJ2-3
cdr3_aa: ASSQEYREAQY

v_call: TRBV5-1
clone_size: .
j_call: TRBJ1-4
cdr3_aa: ASSPGEGFDEKLF

v_call: TRBV4-1
clone_size: once
j_call: TRBJ2-7
cdr3_aa: ASSQDDIAAYEQY

v_call: TRBV15
clone_size: .
j_call: TRBJ2-5
cdr3_aa: ATSRVETQY

v_call: TRBV9
clone_size: once
j_call: TRBJ2-5
cdr3_aa: ASSVVGAARETQY